This entry describes one TCR beta chain. This clonotype was picked up many times. Its antigen specificity is not known. It has no much larger one-base neighbor in the sample; base qualities were not kept. The germline V gene sets CDR1 to SNHLY and CDR2 to FYNNEI. V drops 3 bases and J drops 6 bases, leaving 18 bases in between. Including the terminal cysteine and phenylalanine, the CDR3 comprises 15 residues. CDR3 DNA is the only sequence kept; it has 45 bases, read in frame from the first base. Amplification of TCR beta CDR3 regions was carried out from RNA transcripts. For the first round of RT-PCR on the TCR CDR3, the HTBI primer set was used together with the Qiagen OneStep RT-PCR kit. Libraries were constructed in a second round of multiplex PCR, after which size selection and purification were performed. The libraries were sequenced on an Illumina HiSeq2000 using paired-end 100 bp reads. Turning to the authors' computational methods: Raw data were processed with SOAPnuke, discarding reads with adapters, uncalled bases, mean Phred below 15, or no exact constant-primer or identifier match. High-quality paired reads were merged using COPE v1.2.5, and each unique nucleotide sequence was defined as a clonotype. MiTCR v1.1 was used to align the clonotypes against IMGT TRBV, TRBD and TRBJ reference segments. The analysis included only V-J combinations with a frequency above 0.0001, which together covered over 98% of the repertoires. The TCS score was defined as the ratio of F50 (clonal expansion) to E x V (chaos), calculated using BLOSUM62-based TCRdist between CDR3 peptides within each V-J. Welch's t-statistics and random forest reduced 514 V-J features to 13, which were used in a naive Bayes classifier (R e1071). TCRdb handled the public reads itself, with Q25 trimming in fastp and clone calling in MiXCR, and kept productive beta chains. Here each entry gathers all rows of one CDR3 protein and keeps the most common genes and DNA. TCRdb, rather than the study authors, made the V and J calls. This sample gives fewer than 350,000 distinct CDR3 sequences in total; roughly 15% of them show up just once. The ten largest clones add up to roughly 8.5% of the sample.

The sample originates from a study of T cells in Graves' hyperthyroidism and ophthalmopathy (dated by TCRdb to between 2019 and 2020). Background on the whole study: Peripheral blood was sampled at the time of initial diagnosis, prior to any treatment. TCR V-J signatures able to tell the groups apart were searched for in a discovery cohort of 100 patients, of whom roughly 42 had Graves' ophthalmopathy and about 60 had stable Graves' hyperthyroidism. Whether ophthalmopathy could be predicted prospectively was tested in an independent validation cohort made up of 18 hyperthyroidism patients plus 17 patients who later progressed to ophthalmopathy. For training and testing, the 100 or so patients in the discovery cohort were randomly divided in a 7:3 ratio. Thyroid tissue and blood T-cell repertoires from over 5 Graves' hyperthyroidism patients were also compared in the study. Following sampling, methimazole starting at 30 mg daily was given to hyperthyroidism patients, and high-dose intravenous methylprednisolone was given to ophthalmopathy patients. The paper reports TCR Vbeta CDR3 sequencing of some 140 peripheral blood samples: 43 ophthalmopathy, under 80 hyperthyroidism and around 17 progressor patients.

Hyperthyroidism patients were aged 18 to 65 years and newly diagnosed, with disease duration of less than 2 months. Patients with uncontrolled infections, other autoimmune diseases, pregnancy or lactation were excluded. Diagnoses were based on clinical symptoms, serum thyroxine and TRAb, thyroid ultrasound and orbital computed tomography. Blood from progressor patients was collected at the time of first diagnosis with hyperthyroidism, before any ophthalmopathy symptoms had appeared. Ficoll-Paque density gradient centrifugation was used to isolate PBMCs from approximately 10 ml of fresh peripheral blood. Progressor patients were first diagnosed with Graves' hyperthyroidism and then developed ophthalmopathy during follow-up. Total RNA was extracted with Trizol reagent, and quality was checked on an Agilent 2100 Bioanalyzer. The paper as a whole reports these results and caveats: In cross-validation, a model built on a 13 V-J signature told ophthalmopathy apart from stable hyperthyroidism with approximately 90% sensitivity and roughly 81% specificity, and in testing the same model reached 80%/75%. In validation, progression to ophthalmopathy was predicted by the model with almost 71% sensitivity and under 85% specificity, a median of approximately 7.1 months before onset. Blood samples also contained most of the expanded thyroid clonotypes (frequency above 0.001), which suggests that blood repertoires may reflect thyroid immune responses. No statistical method was used to set the sample size in advance, and investigators knew the group allocation.

This sequence was found in a woman in her 30s with Graves' hyperthyroidism that later progressed to Graves' ophthalmopathy. The chain couples TRBV2 to TRBJ2-7; tentative D gene TRBD1, with 5 bases matching. Material for sequencing was blood. At the DNA level, the sequence is TGTGCCAGCAGTGATCAGGGTAGGCTAGTGGGCGAGCAGTACTTC. Translated, it gives CASSDQGRLVGEQYF.